This TCR beta chain was sequenced for a study of cytomegalovirus exposure and HLA in healthy donors. The primer mix had 60 Vbeta and 13 Jbeta primers. Profiled with immunoSEQ multiplex PCR; TCRdb holds only in-frame clones, not every one. Here the sample spans about 200,000 clones, 75% to 85% being singletons. J gave up 0 bases and V 6 bases, and 8 bases lay outside the gene matches. Germline values: CDR1 KGHSH, CDR2 LQKENI. The CDR3 consists of 15 residues. The gene calls are TRBV18 and TRBJ2-7; the match to TRBD1 covers 7 bases. Material for sequencing was PBMCs. This clonotype was sampled from a woman younger than 45 in good health and CMV-seropositive. In DNA, the CDR3 is TGTGCCAGCTCCCACGACAGGGCCCTCTCCTACGAGCAGTACTTC. It translates to CASSHDRALSYEQYF. The whole variable domain, remainder taken from reference TRBV18 and TRBJ2-7, is NAGVMQNPRHLVRRRGQEARLRCSPMKGHSHVYWYRQLPEEGLKFMVYLQKENIIDESGMPKERFSAEFPKEGPSILRIQQVVRGDSAAYFCASSHDRALSYEQYFGPGTRLTVT.